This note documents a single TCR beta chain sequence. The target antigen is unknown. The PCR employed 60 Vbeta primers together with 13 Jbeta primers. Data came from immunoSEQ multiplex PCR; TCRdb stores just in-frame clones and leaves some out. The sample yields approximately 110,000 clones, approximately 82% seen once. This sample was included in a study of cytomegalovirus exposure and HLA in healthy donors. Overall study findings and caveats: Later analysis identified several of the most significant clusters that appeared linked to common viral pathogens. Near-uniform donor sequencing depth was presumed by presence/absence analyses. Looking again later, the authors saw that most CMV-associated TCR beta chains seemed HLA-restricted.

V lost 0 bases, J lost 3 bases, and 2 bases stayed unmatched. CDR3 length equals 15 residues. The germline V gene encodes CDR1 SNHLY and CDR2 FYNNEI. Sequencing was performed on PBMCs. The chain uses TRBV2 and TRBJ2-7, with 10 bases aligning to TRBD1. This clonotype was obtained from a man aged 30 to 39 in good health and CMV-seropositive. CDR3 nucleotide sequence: TGTGCCAGCAGTGAAGCGGGGACAGGGGTCTACGAGCAGTACTTC. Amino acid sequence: CASSEAGTGVYEQYF.